The present TCR beta chain was sequenced within a study of blood T cell repertoires in COVID-19. Overall study context: The United States, Italy and Spain were the sources of the acute and convalescent COVID-19 samples. Sources were T cells, B-cell-depleted T cells, or PBMCs; the material itself was cDNA or gDNA.

TCRdb's copy holds only in-frame clones and misses some; the assay was immunoSEQ multiplex PCR. Seen here are a few hundred thousand clones, 80% to 90% observed once, and the top ten hold approximately 9.3%. Membership in each cohort depended on participant-reported clinical history. Donors in Cohort 3 who had recovered were those with two negative PCRs, healthcare professional clearance, or resolution of their symptoms. The specimen sequenced was PBMCs or T cells enriched from blood (not recorded which). The clonotype comes from a woman between 45 and 60 years old who had recovered from COVID-19.

CDR3 nucleotide sequence: TGTGCCAGCAGCCAAGGGGGGACAGGGAATTCAGGAACCATATATTTT. It codes for CASSQGGTGNSGTIYF. The chain links TRBV3-1 (or the pseudogene TRBV3-2) to TRBJ1-3, with 9 bases aligning to TRBD1. Germline V gene sequence: CDR1 LGHDT, CDR2 YNNKEL (reference sequence). V dropped 1 base and J dropped 10; count of bases not matched to a gene: 11. This CDR3 region has 16 residues.